A single T cell receptor beta chain is shown here with its context. Its antigen is unknown. This record comes from a study of cytomegalovirus exposure and HLA in healthy donors. General study results and limits: A later analysis reportedly found fewer N-insertions in an Asian-associated ancestry cluster than the roughly 670-donor mean. Earlier results showed most TCR beta V segments being productive about 90% or about 30% of the time.

It was with 60 Vbeta and 13 Jbeta primers that the PCR ran. Libraries were prepared by immunoSEQ multiplex PCR; TCRdb keeps only in-frame clonotypes and omits some of them. Of around 100,000 clones in the sample, around four fifths were seen once. This sequence was found in a young man in good health and CMV-seropositive. The specimen was PBMCs.

CDR3 region: CASRRVLLTEAFF. The CDR3, as DNA: TGTGCCAGCAGGAGGGTTCTACTCACTGAAGCTTTCTTT. The chain has TRBV6-1 and TRBJ1-1; no clear D gene. V shed 6 bases and J shed 4 bases, with 12 bases lying between them. The CDR3 runs to 13 residues. Germline CDR1 is MNHNS and CDR2 is SASEGT.